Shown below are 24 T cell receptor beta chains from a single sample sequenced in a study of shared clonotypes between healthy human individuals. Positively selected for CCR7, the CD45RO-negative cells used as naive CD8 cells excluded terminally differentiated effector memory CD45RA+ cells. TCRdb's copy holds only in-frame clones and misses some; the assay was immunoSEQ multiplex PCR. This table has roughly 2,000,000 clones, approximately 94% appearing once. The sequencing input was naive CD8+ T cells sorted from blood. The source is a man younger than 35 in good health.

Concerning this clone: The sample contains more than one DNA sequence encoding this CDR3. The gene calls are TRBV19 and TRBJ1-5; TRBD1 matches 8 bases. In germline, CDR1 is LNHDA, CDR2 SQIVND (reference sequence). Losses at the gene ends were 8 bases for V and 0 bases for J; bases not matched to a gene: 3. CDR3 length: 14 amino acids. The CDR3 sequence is CASSTGASNQPQHF. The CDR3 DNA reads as TGTGCCAGTTCGACAGGGGCTAGCAATCAGCCCCAGCATTTT.

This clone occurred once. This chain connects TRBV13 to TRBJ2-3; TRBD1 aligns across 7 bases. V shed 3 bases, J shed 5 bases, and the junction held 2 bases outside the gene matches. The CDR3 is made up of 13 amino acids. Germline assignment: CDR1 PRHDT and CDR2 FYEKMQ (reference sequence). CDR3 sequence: CASSFDREDTQYF. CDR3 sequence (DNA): TGTGCCAGCAGCTTCGACAGGGAAGATACGCAGTATTTT.

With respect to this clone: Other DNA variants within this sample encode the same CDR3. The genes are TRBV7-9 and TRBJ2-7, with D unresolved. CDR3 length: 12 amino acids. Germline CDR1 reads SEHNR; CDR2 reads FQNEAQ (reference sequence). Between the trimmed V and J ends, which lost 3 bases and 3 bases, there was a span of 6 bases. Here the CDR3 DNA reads TGTGCCAGCAGCTTGACCGGCTACGAGCAGTACTTC. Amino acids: CASSLTGYEQYF.

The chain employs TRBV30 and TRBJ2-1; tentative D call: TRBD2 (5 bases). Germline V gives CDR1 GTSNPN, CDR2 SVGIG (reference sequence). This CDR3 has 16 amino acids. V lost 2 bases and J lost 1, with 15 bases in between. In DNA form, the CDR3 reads TGTGCCTGGAGTACCGAGGTAGCGACGTCCTACAATGAGCAGTTCTTC. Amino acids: CAWSTEVATSYNEQFF.

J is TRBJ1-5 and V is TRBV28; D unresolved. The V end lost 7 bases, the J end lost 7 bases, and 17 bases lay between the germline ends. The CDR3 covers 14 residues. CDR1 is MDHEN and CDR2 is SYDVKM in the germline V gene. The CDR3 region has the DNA TGTGCCAGCACCCAGCGGGCCTATGTACAGCCCCAGCATTTT. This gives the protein CASTQRAYVQPQHF. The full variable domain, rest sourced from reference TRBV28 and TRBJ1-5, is DVKVTQSSRYLVKRTGEKVFLECVQDMDHENMFWYRQDPGLGLRLIYFSYDVKMKEKGDIPEGYSVSREKKERFSLILESASTNQTSMYLCASTQRAYVQPQHFGDGTRLSIL.

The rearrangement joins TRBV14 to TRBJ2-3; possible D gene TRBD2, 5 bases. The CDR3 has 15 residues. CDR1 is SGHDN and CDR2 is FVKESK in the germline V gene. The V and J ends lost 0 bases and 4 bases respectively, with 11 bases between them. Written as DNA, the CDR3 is TGTGCCAGCAGCCAAGAAGCGGTTAGCTCAGATACGCAGTATTTT. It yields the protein CASSQEAVSSDTQYF.

CDR3 amino acids: CASTDRLNYGYTF. The CDR3, as DNA: TGTGCCAGCACCGACAGATTAAACTATGGCTACACCTTC. The chain combines TRBV6-1 with TRBJ1-2, with D maybe TRBD1 (5 bases). CDR3 length: 13 amino acids. From germline, CDR1 is MNHNS and CDR2 SASEGT. V was clipped by 7 bases and J by 2 bases, with 11 bases between them.

CDR3 in amino acids: CASSPSLRDYGYTF. The CDR3 coding sequence is TGTGCCAGCAGTCCTAGCCTGAGGGACTATGGCTACACCTTC. The genes are TRBV6-1 and TRBJ1-2; D not certain. CDR3 size: 14 residues. The ends were cut back, 5 bases at V and 3 bases at J, with 13 bases in the middle. CDR1 and CDR2 (germline): MNHNS, SASEGT.

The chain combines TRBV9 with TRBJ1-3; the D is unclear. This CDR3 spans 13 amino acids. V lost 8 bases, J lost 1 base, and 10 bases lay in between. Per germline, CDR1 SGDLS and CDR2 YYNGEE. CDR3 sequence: CASDGGSGNTIYF. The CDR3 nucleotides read TGTGCCAGTGATGGTGGATCTGGAAACACCATATATTTT.

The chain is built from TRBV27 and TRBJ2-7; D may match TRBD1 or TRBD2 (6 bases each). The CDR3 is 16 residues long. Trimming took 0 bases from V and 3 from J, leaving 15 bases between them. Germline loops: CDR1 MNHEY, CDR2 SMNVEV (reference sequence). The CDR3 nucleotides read TGTGCCAGCAGTTTATCTGGGGGGCGCCCCCTCTACGAGCAGTACTTC. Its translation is CASSLSGGRPLYEQYF.

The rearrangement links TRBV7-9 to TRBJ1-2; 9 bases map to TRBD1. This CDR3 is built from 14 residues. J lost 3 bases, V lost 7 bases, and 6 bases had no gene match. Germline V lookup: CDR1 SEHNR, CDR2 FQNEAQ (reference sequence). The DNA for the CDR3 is TGTGCCAGCATTCCACAGGGGGCGTACTATGGCTACACCTTC. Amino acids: CASIPQGAYYGYTF.

The CDR3 spells CASSPQTEPQHF. Here the CDR3 DNA reads TGCGCCAGCAGTCCCCAGACGGAGCCCCAGCATTTT. The rearrangement links TRBV10-2 to TRBJ1-5; D not certain. V was shortened by 5 bases and J by 8 bases, with 10 bases between the two germline ends. Germline loops: CDR1 WSHSY, CDR2 SAAADI. This CDR3 region has 12 residues.

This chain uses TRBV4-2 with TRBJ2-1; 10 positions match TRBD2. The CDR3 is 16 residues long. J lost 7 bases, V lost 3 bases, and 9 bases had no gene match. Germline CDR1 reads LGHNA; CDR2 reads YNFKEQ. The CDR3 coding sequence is TGTGCCAGCAGCCAGCCCGGGACTAGCGTATTTAATGAGCAGTTCTTC. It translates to CASSQPGTSVFNEQFF.

As DNA, the CDR3 is TGTGCCAGCAGCTTGGTGGAGGGTAAAGAGACCCAGTACTTC. Protein product: CASSLVEGKETQYF. The chain combines TRBV5-6 with TRBJ2-5, with TRBD2 as a possible D gene (6 bases). Germline V lookup: CDR1 SGHDT, CDR2 YYEEEE. V gave up 0 bases and J gave up 3 bases, with 9 bases separating them. The CDR3 runs 14 residues.

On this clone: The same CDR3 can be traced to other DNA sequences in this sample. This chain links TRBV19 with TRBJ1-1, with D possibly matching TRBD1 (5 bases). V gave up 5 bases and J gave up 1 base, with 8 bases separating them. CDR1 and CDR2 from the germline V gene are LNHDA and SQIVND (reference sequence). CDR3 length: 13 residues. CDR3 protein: CASSWDGNTEAFF. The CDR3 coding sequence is TGTGCCAGTAGTTGGGACGGGAACACTGAAGCTTTCTTT.

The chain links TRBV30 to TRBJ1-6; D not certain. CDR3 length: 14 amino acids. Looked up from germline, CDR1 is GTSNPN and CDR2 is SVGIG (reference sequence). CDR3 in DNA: TGTGCACTAGACTCGAGCTCCTATAATTCACCCCTCCACTTT. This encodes CALDSSSYNSPLHF.

CDR3 bases: TGTGCCAGCAGCTTATTTGGGGAAGGCAATGAGCAGTTCTTC. It yields the protein CASSLFGEGNEQFF. V and J are TRBV13 and TRBJ2-1; D is uncertain. The length of the CDR3 is 14 residues. The V end lost 2 bases, the J end lost 6 bases, and 11 bases lay between the germline ends. From germline, CDR1 is PRHDT and CDR2 FYEKMQ (reference sequence).

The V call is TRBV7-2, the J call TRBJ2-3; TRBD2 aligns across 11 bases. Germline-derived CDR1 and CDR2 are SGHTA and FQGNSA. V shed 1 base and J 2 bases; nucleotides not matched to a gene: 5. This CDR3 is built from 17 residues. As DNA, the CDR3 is TGTGCCAGCAGCTTAGTAGTAGCGGGGGGGAACACAGATACGCAGTATTTT. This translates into CASSLVVAGGNTDTQYF.

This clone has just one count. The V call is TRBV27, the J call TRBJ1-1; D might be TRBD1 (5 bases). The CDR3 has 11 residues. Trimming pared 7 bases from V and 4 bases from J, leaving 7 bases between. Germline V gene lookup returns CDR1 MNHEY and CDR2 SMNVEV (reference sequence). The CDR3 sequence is CASNGGTEAFF. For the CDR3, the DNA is TGTGCCAGCAACGGGGGCACTGAAGCTTTCTTT.

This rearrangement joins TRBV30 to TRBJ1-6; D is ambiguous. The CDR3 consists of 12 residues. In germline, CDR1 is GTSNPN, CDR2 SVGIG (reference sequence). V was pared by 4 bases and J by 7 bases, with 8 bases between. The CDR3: CAWTAVNSPLHF. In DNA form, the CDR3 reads TGTGCCTGGACCGCCGTGAATTCACCCCTCCACTTT.

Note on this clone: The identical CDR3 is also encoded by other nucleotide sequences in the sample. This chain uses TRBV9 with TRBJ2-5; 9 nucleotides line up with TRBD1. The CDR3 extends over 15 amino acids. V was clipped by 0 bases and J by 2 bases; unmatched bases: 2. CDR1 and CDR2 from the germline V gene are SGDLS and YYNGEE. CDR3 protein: CASSVGGQGQETQYF. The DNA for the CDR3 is TGTGCCAGCAGCGTAGGGGGACAGGGACAAGAGACCCAGTACTTC.

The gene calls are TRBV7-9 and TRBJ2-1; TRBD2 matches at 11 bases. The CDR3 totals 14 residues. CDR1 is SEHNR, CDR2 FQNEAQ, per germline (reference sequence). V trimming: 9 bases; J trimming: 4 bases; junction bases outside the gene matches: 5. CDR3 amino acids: CASTRTSGYNEQFF. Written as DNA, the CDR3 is TGTGCCAGTACACGGACTAGCGGGTACAATGAGCAGTTCTTC.

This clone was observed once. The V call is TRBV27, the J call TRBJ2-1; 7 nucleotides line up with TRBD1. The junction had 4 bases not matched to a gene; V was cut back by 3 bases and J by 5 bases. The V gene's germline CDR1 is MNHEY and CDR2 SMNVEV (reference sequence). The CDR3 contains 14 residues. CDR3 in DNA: TGTGCCAGCAGTTTCCAACAGGGGAACAATGAGCAGTTCTTC. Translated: CASSFQQGNNEQFF.

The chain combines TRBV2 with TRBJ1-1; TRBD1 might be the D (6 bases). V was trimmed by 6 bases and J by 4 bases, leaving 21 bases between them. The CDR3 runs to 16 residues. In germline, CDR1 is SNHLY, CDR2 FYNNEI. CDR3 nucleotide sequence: TGTGCCAGCAGCCAAGCCTCACAGGGTCGCCGCACTGAAGCTTTCTTT. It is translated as CASSQASQGRRTEAFF. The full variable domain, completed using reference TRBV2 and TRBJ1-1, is EPEVTQTPSHQVTQMGQEVILRCVPISNHLYFYWYRQILGQKVEFLVSFYNNEISEKSEIFDDQFSVERPDGSNFTLKIRSTKLEDSAMYFCASSQASQGRRTEAFFGQGTRLTVV.